A single sample is the source of the 5 T cell receptor beta chains below, sequenced in a study of Tregs in tolerant kidney transplant recipients. Sequencing used immunoSEQ multiplex PCR; TCRdb keeps in-frame clones, though not all of them. The profile shows roughly 86,000 clones, 93% of them singletons. Related graft donors supplied nonmyeloablative bone marrow transplants, and mixed chimerism was transient. The specimen was CD4+ T cells from blood (PBMCs), collected 12 months after the transplant. Receptors were obtained from a human patient who received a combined kidney and bone marrow transplant. The graft donor may have given rise to some T cells.

The gene calls are TRBV7-3 and TRBJ2-7; maybe TRBD2 (6 bases). The germline V gene has CDR1 SGHTA and CDR2 FQGTGA. The germline V and J ends were trimmed by 11 bases and 2 bases, with 10 bases remaining between them. The CDR3 spans 11 residues. CDR3 DNA: TGTGCCTGGCGGGGACCCTACGAGCAGTACTTC. Translation gives CAWRGPYEQYF.

The chain combines TRBV11-1 with TRBJ2-7; D is possibly TRBD1 (5 bases). With 3 bases removed from V and 1 base from J, the gap between germline ends came to 13 bases. The CDR3 loop spans 15 amino acids. Germline CDR1 is SGHAT and CDR2 is FQDESV (reference sequence). Written as DNA, the CDR3 is TGTGCCAGCAGCTTTGACAGTGCCCTTTCCTACGAGCAGTACTTC. Translating it yields CASSFDSALSYEQYF.

The J gene is TRBJ1-2, the V gene TRBV7-2; possible D gene TRBD1, 5 bases. The CDR3 has 15 residues. Trimming took off 5 bases at V and 8 bases at J, with 21 bases between the two ends. Germline CDR1 and CDR2: SGHTA and FQGNSA. CDR3 in DNA: TGTGCCAGCAGCCCTGACTGGGGGGATGGGGGGGGCTACACCTTC. Protein sequence: CASSPDWGDGGGYTF.

This clone was counted once. The chain joins TRBV19 to TRBJ2-7; 9 nucleotides agree with TRBD1. The length of the CDR3 is 16 residues. The germline V gene has CDR1 LNHDA and CDR2 SQIVND (reference sequence). V lost 6 bases to trimming and J lost 3 bases; unmatched junction nucleotides: 12. CDR3 DNA sequence: TGTGCCAGTAGCACCCCCACAGGGGGCTGGTACTACGAGCAGTACTTC. Residues: CASSTPTGGWYYEQYF. Supplemented by reference TRBV19 and TRBJ2-7, the full variable domain reads DGGITQSPKYLFRKEGQNVTLSCEQNLNHDAMYWYRQDPGQGLRLIYYSQIVNDFQKGDIAEGYSVSREKKESFPLTVTSAQKNPTAFYLCASSTPTGGWYYEQYFGPGTRLTVT.

This clone was seen a single time. This chain links TRBV10-3 with TRBJ1-1; perhaps TRBD1 as D (6 bases). The V gene's germline CDR1 is ENHRY and CDR2 SYGVKD. This CDR3 spans 16 amino acids. Trimming removed 5 bases at V and 5 bases at J, with 21 bases between. CDR3 sequence reads: CAISKDSRSLGTEAFF. The DNA of the CDR3 is TGTGCCATCAGTAAGGACAGTCGAAGTTTGGGGACTGAAGCTTTCTTT.